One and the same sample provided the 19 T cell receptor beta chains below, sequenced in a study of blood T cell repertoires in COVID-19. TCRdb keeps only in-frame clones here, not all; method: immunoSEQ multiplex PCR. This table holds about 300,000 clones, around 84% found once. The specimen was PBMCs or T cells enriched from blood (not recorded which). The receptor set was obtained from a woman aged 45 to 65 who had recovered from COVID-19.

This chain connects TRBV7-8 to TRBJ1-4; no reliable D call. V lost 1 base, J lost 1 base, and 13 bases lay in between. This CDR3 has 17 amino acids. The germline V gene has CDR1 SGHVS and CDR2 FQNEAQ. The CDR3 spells CASSLVAAGETNEKLFF. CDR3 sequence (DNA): TGTGCCAGCAGCTTAGTAGCGGCCGGGGAAACTAATGAAAAACTGTTTTTT.

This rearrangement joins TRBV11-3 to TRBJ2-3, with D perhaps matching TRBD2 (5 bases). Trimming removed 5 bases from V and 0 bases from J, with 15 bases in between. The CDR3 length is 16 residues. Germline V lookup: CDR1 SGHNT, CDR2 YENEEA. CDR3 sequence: CASSRSGISSTDTQYF. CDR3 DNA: TGTGCCAGCAGCCGCTCGGGAATTTCTAGCACAGATACGCAGTATTTT.

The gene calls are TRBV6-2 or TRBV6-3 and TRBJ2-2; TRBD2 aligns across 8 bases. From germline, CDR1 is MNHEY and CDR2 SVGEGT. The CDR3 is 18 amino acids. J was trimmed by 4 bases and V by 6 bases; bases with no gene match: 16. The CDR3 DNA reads TGTGCCAGCAGCCGGACCTCGCTGAGCGGGGGAGCCACCGGGGAGCTGTTTTTT. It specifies CASSRTSLSGGATGELFF.

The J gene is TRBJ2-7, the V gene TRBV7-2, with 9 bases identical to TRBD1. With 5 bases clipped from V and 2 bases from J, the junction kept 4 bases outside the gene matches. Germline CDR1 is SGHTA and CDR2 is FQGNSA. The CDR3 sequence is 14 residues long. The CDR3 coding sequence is TGTGCCAGCAGCAAACGACAGGGGGCCTACGAGCAGTACTTC. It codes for CASSKRQGAYEQYF.

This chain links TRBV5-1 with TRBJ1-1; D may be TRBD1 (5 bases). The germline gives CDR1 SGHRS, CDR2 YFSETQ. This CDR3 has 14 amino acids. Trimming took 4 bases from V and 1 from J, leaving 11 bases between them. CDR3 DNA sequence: TGCGCCAGCAGCCGGGGAGGGGCGAACACTGAAGCTTTCTTT. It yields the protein CASSRGGANTEAFF.

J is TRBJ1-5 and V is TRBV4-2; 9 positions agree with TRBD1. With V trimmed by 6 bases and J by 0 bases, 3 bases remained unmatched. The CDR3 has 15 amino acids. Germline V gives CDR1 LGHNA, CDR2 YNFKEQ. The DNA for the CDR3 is TGTGCCAGCAGTCGGGGACAGGGTAGCAATCAGCCCCAGCATTTT. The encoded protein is CASSRGQGSNQPQHF.

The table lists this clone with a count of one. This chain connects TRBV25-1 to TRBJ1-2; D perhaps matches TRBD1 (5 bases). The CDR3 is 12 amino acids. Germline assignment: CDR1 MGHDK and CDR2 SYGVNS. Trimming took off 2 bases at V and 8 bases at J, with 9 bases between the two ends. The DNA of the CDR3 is TGTGCCAGCAGTGAACAGGGATTCGGCTACACCTTC. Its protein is CASSEQGFGYTF.

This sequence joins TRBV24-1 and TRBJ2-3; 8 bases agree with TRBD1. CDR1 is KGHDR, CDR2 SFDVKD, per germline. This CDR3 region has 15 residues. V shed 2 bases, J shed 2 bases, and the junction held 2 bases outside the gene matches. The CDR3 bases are TGTGCCACCAGTGATTGGACAGGGAACACAGATACGCAGTATTTT. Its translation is CATSDWTGNTDTQYF.

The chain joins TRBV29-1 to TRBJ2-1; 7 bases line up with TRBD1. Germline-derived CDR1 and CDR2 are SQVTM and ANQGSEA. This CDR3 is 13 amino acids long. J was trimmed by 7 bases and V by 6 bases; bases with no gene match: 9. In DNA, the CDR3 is TGCAGCGTCGCCGGGACAGCCTTGAATGAGCAGTTCTTC. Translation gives CSVAGTALNEQFF.

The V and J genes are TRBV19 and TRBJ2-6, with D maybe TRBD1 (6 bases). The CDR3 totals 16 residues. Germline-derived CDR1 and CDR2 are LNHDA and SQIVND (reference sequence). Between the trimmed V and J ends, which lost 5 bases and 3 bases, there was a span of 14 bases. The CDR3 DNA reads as TGTGCCAGTAGTCCCTACTCAGGGGTTGGGGCCAACGTCCTGACTTTC. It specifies CASSPYSGVGANVLTF.

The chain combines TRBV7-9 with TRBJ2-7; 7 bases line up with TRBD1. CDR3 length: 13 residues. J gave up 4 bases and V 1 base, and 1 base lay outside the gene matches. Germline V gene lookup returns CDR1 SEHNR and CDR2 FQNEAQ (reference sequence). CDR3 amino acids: CASSLDRGYEQYF. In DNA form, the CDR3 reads TGTGCCAGCAGCTTAGACAGGGGATACGAGCAGTACTTC.

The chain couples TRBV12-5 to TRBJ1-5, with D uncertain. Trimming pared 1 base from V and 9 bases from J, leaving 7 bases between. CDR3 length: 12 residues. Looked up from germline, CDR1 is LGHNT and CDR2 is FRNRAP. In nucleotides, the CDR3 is TGTGCTAGTGGTTTGGGCGTTGGGCCCCAGCATTTT. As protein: CASGLGVGPQHF.

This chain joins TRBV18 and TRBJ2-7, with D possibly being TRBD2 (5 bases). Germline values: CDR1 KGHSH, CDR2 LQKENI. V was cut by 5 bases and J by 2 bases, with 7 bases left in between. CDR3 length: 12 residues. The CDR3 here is CASSEGTYEQYF. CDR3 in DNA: TGTGCCAGCTCAGAGGGAACCTACGAGCAGTACTTC.

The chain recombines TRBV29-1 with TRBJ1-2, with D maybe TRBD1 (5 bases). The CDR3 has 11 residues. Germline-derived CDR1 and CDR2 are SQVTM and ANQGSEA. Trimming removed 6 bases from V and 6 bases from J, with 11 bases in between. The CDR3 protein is CSVALGHGYTF. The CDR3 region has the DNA TGCAGCGTCGCGCTGGGGCATGGCTACACCTTC.

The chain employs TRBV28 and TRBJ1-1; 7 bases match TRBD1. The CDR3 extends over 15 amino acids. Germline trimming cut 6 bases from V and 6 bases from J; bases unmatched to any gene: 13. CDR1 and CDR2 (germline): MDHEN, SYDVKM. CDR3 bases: TGTGCCAGCAGCCCCCCCACAGGGGCCCACTCTGAAGCTTTCTTT. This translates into CASSPPTGAHSEAFF.

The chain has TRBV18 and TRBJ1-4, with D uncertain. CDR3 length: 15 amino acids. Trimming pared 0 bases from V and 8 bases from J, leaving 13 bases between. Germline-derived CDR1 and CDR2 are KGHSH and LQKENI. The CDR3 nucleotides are TGTGCCAGCTCACCACCGGCAGAAGGAGGAGAAAAACTGTTTTTT. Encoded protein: CASSPPAEGGEKLFF.

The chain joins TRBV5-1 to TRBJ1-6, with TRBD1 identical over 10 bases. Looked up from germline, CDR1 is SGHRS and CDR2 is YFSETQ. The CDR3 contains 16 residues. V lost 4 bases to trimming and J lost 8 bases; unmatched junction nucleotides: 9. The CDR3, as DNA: TGCGCCAGCAGCCTGAATACCGGGACAGGGGATTCACCCCTCCACTTT. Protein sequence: CASSLNTGTGDSPLHF.

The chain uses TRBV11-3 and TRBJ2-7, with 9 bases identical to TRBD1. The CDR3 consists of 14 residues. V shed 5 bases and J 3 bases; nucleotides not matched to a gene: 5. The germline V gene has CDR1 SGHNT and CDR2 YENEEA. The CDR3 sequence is CASSPRQGGYEQYF. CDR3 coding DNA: TGTGCCAGCAGCCCCCGACAGGGGGGCTACGAGCAGTACTTC.

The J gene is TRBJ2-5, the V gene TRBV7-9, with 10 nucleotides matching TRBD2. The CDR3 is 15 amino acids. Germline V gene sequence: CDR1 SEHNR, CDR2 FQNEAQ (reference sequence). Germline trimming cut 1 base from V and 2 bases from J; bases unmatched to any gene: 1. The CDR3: CASSLVLAGQETQYF. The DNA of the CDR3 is TGTGCCAGCAGCTTAGTACTAGCGGGGCAAGAGACCCAGTACTTC.